This T cell receptor beta chain was captured in a study of blood T cell repertoires in COVID-19. About the study: Donors in the United States, Italy and Spain gave samples during acute or convalescent COVID-19. T cells, B-cell-depleted T cells, or PBMCs provided the cDNA or gDNA that served as material.

CDR3 length equals 14 residues. Germline CDR1 SGHTA, CDR2 FQGTGA. V dropped 4 bases and J dropped 7; count of bases not matched to a gene: 8. Authors' methods: Amplifying reference gene primers gave estimates of nucleated cell counts. Clones were sequenced by immunoSEQ multiplex PCR, and TCRdb holds only the in-frame ones, with some missing. The V and J calls and clone size come from that table; D and trimming were worked out from the DNA. Counted here are 150,000 to 200,000 clones, approximately 90% occurring once; the ten biggest clones make up around a fifth. The chain is built from TRBV7-3 and TRBJ1-1; 8 nucleotides align to TRBD1. The receptor comes from a man in his 60s with active or convalescent COVID-19. The specimen sequenced was peripheral blood. CDR3 nucleotides: TGTGCCAGCAGCTCGGACAGGGCCTATGGTGAAGCTTTCTTT. Its protein is CASSSDRAYGEAFF.